The sequence of this TCR beta chain was determined in a study of blood T cell repertoires in COVID-19. Overall study context: In each case, the material was cDNA or gDNA derived from T cells, B-cell-depleted T cells, or PBMCs.

The CDR3 runs 15 residues. V shed 6 bases, J shed 4 bases, and the junction held 7 bases outside the gene matches. Germline lookup yields CDR1 MNHEY and CDR2 SMNVEV (reference sequence). Original processing notes: Reference gene primer amplification gave nucleated cell count estimates. Sequenced by immunoSEQ multiplex PCR; TCRdb stores in-frame clones only, minus some. Clone size and V and J calls were adopted from that table, with D and trimming inferred from the DNA. Of fewer than 300,000 clones in the sample, about 89% were seen once. This clone came up a few times. The chain employs TRBV27 and TRBJ2-3; 10 nucleotides agree with TRBD1. Input material: peripheral blood. This TCR was sampled from a man aged 25-45 years with acute or convalescent COVID-19. This CDR3 is CASSPRDRGPDTQYF. DNA for the CDR3: TGTGCCAGCAGCCCCCGGGACAGGGGACCAGATACGCAGTATTTT.